These 10 T cell receptor beta chains were all obtained from the same sample, sequenced in a study of blood T cell repertoires in COVID-19. Clones were sequenced by immunoSEQ multiplex PCR, and TCRdb holds only the in-frame ones, with some missing. The sample shows some 200,000 clones, 80% to 90% of them seen only once. Sequencing was performed on PBMCs or T cells enriched from blood (not recorded which). The receptors derive from a woman between 40 and 50 years old with acute COVID-19.

The chain combines TRBV24-1 with TRBJ1-1; 9 nucleotides align to TRBD1. Germline V gives CDR1 KGHDR, CDR2 SFDVKD. The CDR3 length is 15 residues. J was trimmed by 1 base and V by 5 bases; bases with no gene match: 4. CDR3 coding DNA: TGTGCCACCAGTGGGGGGACAGGGAGGAACACTGAAGCTTTCTTT. Its protein is CATSGGTGRNTEAFF.

The chain combines TRBV19 with TRBJ1-5, with 8 bases lining up with TRBD1. V lost 5 bases and J lost 2; bases outside the gene matches: 5. The CDR3 has 15 amino acids. Per the germline V gene, CDR1 is LNHDA and CDR2 is SQIVND (reference sequence). CDR3 in amino acids: CASSGQGIGNQPQHF. As DNA, the CDR3 is TGTGCCAGTAGTGGACAGGGTATCGGCAATCAGCCCCAGCATTTT.

CDR3 sequence reads: CASTIDITGELFF. As DNA, the CDR3 is TGCGCCAGCACAATAGATATTACCGGGGAGCTGTTTTTT. The chain combines TRBV10-2 with TRBJ2-2; no definite D call. Germline V lookup: CDR1 WSHSY, CDR2 SAAADI. CDR3 length: 13 residues. The germline V and J ends were trimmed by 7 bases and 5 bases, with 11 bases remaining between them.

Remarks on this clone: The same CDR3 can be traced to other DNA sequences in this sample. The chain uses TRBV18 and TRBJ1-4, with 7 bases lining up with TRBD1. Looked up from germline, CDR1 is KGHSH and CDR2 is LQKENI. With 6 bases clipped from V and 8 bases from J, the junction kept 6 bases outside the gene matches. The CDR3 spans 13 residues. The CDR3, as DNA: TGTGCCAGCTCGCGACAGGGTGGGGAAAAACTGTTTTTT. It is translated as CASSRQGGEKLFF.

J is TRBJ1-5 and V is TRBV19; a possible D gene is TRBD1 (5 bases). The CDR3 spans 14 residues. V was cut by 3 bases and J by 6 bases, with 12 bases left in between. Germline assignment: CDR1 LNHDA and CDR2 SQIVND (reference sequence). The CDR3 sequence: CASSISGWGQPQHF. The CDR3 DNA reads as TGTGCCAGTAGTATCTCAGGGTGGGGTCAGCCCCAGCATTTT.

The genes are TRBV5-4 and TRBJ1-1, with TRBD1 matching over 7 bases. Trimming at V came to 4 bases and at J to 0 bases, leaving 6 bases not matched to a gene. Germline lookup yields CDR1 SGHNT and CDR2 YYREEE (reference sequence). CDR3 size: 15 residues. Written as DNA, the CDR3 is TGTGCCAGCAGCCTGGGAGGGACAGTGAACACTGAAGCTTTCTTT. This sequence encodes CASSLGGTVNTEAFF.

This chain connects TRBV19 to TRBJ1-3, with 10 bases matching TRBD1. Germline CDR1 and CDR2: LNHDA and SQIVND (reference sequence). The CDR3 has 13 residues. The trim removed 6 bases at V and 8 bases at J, leaving 4 bases unmatched. The CDR3 nucleotides read TGTGCCAGTAGACGACAGGGGGCGGACACCATATATTTT. Translating gives CASRRQGADTIYF.

CDR3 residues: CASSIGGTGTTRELFF. CDR3 DNA: TGTGCCAGTAGTATAGGTGGGACAGGGACTACCAGGGAGCTGTTTTTT. The chain employs TRBV19 and TRBJ2-2; 9 bases fit TRBD1. After removal of 1 base from V and 9 bases from J, the junction contained 9 bases not matched to a gene. This CDR3 has 16 residues. Germline-derived CDR1 and CDR2 are LNHDA and SQIVND (reference sequence).

V is TRBV5-1 and J is TRBJ2-1, with TRBD2 identical over 9 bases. V lost 9 bases to trimming and J lost 10 bases; unmatched junction nucleotides: 14. Germline V gene lookup returns CDR1 SGHRS and CDR2 YFSETQ. The CDR3 loop spans 14 amino acids. Written as DNA, the CDR3 is TGCGCCACCTCGGGCGGGGGGGGCTTTGTGGAGCAGTTCTTC. It codes for CATSGGGGFVEQFF. Looking up the rest from reference TRBV5-1 and TRBJ2-1 gives the full variable domain: KAGVTQTPRYLIKTRGQQVTLSCSPISGHRSVSWYQQTPGQGLQFLFEYFSETQRNKGNFPGRFSGRQFSNSRSEMNVSTLELGDSALYLCATSGGGGFVEQFFGPGTRLTVL.

The chain joins TRBV15 to TRBJ2-3, with D tentatively TRBD2 (6 bases). Germline V gene sequence: CDR1 LNHNV, CDR2 YYDKDF (reference sequence). This CDR3 is built from 15 residues. With 3 bases removed from V and 4 bases from J, the gap between germline ends came to 14 bases. This CDR3 reads CATSSKTAGADTQYF. The CDR3 nucleotides read TGTGCCACCAGCAGTAAGACAGCGGGCGCAGATACGCAGTATTTT.